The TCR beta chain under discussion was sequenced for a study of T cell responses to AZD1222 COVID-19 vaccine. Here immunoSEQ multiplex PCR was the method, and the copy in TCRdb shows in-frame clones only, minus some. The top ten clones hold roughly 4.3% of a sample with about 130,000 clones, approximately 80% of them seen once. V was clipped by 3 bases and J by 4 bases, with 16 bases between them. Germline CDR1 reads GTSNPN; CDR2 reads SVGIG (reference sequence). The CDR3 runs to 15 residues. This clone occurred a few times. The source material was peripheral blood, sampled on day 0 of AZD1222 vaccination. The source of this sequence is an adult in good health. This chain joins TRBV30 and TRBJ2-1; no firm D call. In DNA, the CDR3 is TGTGCCTGGAGACCCGACGGAATACTTTACAATGAGCAGTTCTTC. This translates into CAWRPDGILYNEQFF.